This T cell receptor (beta chain) derives from a study of T cell repertoires in cytomegalovirus infection. Study context: Based on public TCR beta signatures, there were indications of CMV infection and of a matching HLA type.

This clonotype was found a few times. TCRdb independently ran MiXCR on the reads; one entry per CDR3 protein. The data show approximately 500,000 distinct CDR3 sequences, about 15% seen once. CDR1 is SGHKS, CDR2 YYEKEE, per germline (reference sequence). The CDR3 runs to 18 residues. V lost 3 bases to trimming and J lost 4 bases; unmatched junction nucleotides: 13. The receptor comes from a human donor in good health (CMV status not recorded). Some clones in this sample may be carry-over from other donors' samples. The J gene is TRBJ2-3, the V gene TRBV5-5; 11 positions match TRBD2. Sequenced: CD8+ T cells from PBMCs. The DNA of the CDR3 is TGTGCCAGCAGCTCACCCACGACTAGCGGGATTAGGCCAGATACGCAGTATTTT. Its protein product is CASSSPTTSGIRPDTQYF.